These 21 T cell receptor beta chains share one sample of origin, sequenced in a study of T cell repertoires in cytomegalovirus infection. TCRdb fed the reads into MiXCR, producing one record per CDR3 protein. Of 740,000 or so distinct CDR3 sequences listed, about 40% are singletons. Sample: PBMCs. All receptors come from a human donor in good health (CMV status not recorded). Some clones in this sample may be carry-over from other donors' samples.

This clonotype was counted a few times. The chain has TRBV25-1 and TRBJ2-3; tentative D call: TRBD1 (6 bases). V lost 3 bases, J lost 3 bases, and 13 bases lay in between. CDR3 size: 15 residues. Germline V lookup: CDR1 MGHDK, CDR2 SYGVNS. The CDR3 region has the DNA TGTGCCAGCAGTGACGGACAGTACCGGACAGATACGCAGTATTTT. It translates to CASSDGQYRTDTQYF.

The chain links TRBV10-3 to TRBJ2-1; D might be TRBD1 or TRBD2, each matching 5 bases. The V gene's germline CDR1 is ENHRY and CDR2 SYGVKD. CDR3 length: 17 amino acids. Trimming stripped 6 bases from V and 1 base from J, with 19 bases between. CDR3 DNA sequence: TGTGCCATCAGGCCCGGGACCAACTTACCGTCCTACAATGAGCAGTTCTTC. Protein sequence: CAIRPGTNLPSYNEQFF.

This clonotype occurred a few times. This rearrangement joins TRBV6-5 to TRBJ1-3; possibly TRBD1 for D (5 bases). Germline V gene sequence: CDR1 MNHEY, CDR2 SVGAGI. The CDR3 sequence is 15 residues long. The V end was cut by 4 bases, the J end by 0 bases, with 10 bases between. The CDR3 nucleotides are TGTGCCAGCAGTTCTTCCGGGGCCTCTGGAAACACCATATATTTT. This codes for CASSSSGASGNTIYF.

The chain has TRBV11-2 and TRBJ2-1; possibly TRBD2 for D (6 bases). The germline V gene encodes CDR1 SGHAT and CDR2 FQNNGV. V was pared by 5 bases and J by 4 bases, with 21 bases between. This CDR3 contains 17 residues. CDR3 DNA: TGTGCCAGCAGCCCCGGGGGTGCGGGACTCCCTTACAATGAGCAGTTCTTC. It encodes CASSPGGAGLPYNEQFF.

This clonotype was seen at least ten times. CDR3 region: CASSYERETQYF. In nucleotides, the CDR3 is TGTGCCAGCAGCTACGAAAGGGAGACCCAGTACTTC. This chain connects TRBV7-2 to TRBJ2-5, with D uncertain. The CDR3 has 12 amino acids. The germline V and J ends were trimmed by 4 bases and 5 bases, with 8 bases remaining between them. Germline V gene sequence: CDR1 SGHTA, CDR2 FQGNSA.

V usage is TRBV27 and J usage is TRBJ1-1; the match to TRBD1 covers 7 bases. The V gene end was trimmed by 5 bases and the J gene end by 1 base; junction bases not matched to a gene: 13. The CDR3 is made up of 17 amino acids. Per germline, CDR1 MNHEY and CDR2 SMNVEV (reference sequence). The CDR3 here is CASSGVGETGRNTEAFF. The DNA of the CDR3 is TGTGCCAGCAGTGGAGTTGGGGAGACAGGGCGGAACACTGAAGCTTTCTTT.

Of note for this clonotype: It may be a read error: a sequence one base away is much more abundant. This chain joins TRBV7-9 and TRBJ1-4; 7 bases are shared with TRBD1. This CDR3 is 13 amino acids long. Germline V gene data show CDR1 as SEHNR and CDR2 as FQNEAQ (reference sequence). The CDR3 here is CASSLVTGEKRFF. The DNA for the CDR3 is TGTGCCAGCAGCTTAGTTACAGGGGAAAAACGGTTTTTT.

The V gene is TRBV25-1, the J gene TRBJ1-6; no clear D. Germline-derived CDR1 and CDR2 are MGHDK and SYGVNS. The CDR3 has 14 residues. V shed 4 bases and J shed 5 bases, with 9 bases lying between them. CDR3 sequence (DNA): TGTGCCAGCAGTGGGGTAGGGAATAATTCACCCCTCCACTTT. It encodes CASSGVGNNSPLHF.

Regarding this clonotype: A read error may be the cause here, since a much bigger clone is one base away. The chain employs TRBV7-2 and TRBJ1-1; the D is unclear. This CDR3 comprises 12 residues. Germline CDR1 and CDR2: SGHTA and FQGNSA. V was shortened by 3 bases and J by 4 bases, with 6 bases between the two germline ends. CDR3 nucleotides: TGTACCAGCAGCTTTTCTTCCACTGAAGCTTTCTTT. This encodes CTSSFSSTEAFF. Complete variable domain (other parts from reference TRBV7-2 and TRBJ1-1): GAGVSQSPSNKVTEKGKDVELRCDPISGHTALYWYRQSLGQGLEFLIYFQGNSAPDKSGLPSDRFSAERTGGSVSTLTIQRTQQEDSAVYLCTSSFSSTEAFFGQGTRLTVV.

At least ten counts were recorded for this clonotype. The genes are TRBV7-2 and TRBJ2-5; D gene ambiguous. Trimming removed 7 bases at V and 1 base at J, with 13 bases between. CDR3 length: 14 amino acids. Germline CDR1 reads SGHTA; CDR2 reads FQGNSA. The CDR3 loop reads CASTVYGFQETQYF. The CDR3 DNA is TGTGCCAGCACCGTATATGGATTCCAAGAGACCCAGTACTTC.

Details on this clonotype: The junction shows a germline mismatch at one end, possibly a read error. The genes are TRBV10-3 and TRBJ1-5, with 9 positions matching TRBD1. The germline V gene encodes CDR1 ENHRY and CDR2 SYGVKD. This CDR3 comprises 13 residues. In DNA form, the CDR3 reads TGTGCCATCGGGGACAGGGCTAATCAGACCCAGCATTTT. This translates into CAIGDRANQTQHF.

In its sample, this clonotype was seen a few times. The CDR3 region has the DNA TGTGCCAGCAGTACTCGAAGAGGGGACTATGGCTACACCTTC. Amino acid sequence: CASSTRRGDYGYTF. J is TRBJ1-2 and V is TRBV12-3 or TRBV12-4; TRBD1 might be the D (5 bases). The CDR3 is made up of 14 amino acids. The V end was cut by 5 bases, the J end by 3 bases, with 13 bases between.

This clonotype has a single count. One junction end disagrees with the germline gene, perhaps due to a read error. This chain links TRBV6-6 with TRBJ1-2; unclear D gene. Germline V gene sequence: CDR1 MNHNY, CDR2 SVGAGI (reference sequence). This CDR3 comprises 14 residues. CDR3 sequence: CASKTLSILYCYTF. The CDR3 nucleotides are TGTGCCAGCAAGACTCTCAGTATTCTCTATTGCTACACCTTC.

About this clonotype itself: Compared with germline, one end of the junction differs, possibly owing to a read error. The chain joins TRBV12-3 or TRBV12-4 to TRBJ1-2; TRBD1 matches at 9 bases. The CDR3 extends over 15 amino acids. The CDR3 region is CASSWYTGGVYVYTF. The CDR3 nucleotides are TGTGCCAGCAGTTGGTACACAGGGGGCGTATATGTCTACACCTTC.

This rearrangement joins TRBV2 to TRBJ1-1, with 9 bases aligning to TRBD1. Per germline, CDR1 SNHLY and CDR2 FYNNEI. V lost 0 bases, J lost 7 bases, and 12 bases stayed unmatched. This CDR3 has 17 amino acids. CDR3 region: CASSEASPGTGRGEAFF. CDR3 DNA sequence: TGTGCCAGCAGTGAAGCGAGTCCCGGGACAGGGAGAGGTGAAGCTTTCTTT.

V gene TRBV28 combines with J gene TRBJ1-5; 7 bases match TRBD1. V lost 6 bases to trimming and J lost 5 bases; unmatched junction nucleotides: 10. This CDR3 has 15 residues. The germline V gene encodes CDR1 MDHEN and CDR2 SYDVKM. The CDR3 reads CASRGGDSTYQPQHF. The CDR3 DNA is TGTGCCAGCAGGGGAGGGGACAGCACTTATCAGCCCCAGCATTTT.

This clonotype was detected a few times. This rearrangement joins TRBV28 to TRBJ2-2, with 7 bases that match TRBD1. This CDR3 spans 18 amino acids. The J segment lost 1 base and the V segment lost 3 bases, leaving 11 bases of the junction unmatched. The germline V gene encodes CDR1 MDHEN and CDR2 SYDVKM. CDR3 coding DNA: TGTGCCAGCAGTTTTAAAAGGATAGGGGGCAGGAACACCGGGGAGCTGTTTTTT. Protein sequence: CASSFKRIGGRNTGELFF.

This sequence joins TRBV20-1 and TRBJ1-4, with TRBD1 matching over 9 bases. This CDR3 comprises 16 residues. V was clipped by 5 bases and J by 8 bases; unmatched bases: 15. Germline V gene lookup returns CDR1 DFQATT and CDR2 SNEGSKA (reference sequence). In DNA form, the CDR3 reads TGCAGTGCTCCGTCCCGGGACAGGGTTGAGCGGGAAAAACTGTTTTTT. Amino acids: CSAPSRDRVEREKLFF.

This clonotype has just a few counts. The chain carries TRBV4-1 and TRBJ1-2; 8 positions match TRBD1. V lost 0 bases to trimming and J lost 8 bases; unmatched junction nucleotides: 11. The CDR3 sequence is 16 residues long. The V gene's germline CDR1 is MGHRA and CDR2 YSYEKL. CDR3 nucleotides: TGCGCCAGCAGCCAAGATCCCCGGACAGGGCCGGGCGGCTACACCTTC. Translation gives CASSQDPRTGPGGYTF.

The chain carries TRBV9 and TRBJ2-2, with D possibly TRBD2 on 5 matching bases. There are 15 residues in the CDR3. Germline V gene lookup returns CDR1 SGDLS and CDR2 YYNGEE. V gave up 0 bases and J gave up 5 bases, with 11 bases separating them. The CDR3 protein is CASSVVGGSTGELFF. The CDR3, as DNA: TGTGCCAGCAGCGTAGTTGGAGGATCAACCGGGGAGCTGTTTTTT.

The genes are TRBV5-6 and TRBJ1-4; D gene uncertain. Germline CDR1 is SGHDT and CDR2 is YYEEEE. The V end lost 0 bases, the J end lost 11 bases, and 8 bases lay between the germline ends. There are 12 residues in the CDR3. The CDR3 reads CASSLGTVKLFF. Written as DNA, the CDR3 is TGTGCCAGCAGCTTGGGTACCGTGAAACTGTTTTTT.